The entry below gives a single T cell receptor beta chain sequence along with its context. The sample originates from a study of blood T cell repertoires in COVID-19. Background on the study: Italy, Spain and the United States were the sources of the convalescent and acute COVID-19 samples. Nucleic acid was either cDNA or gDNA, and it came from T cells, B-cell-depleted T cells, or PBMCs.

There are 16 residues in the CDR3. The V gene's germline CDR1 is LNHDA and CDR2 SQIVND (reference sequence). V shed 3 bases and J 3 bases; nucleotides not matched to a gene: 5. How the authors handled the data: Scientists estimated how many nucleated cells there were by amplifying reference gene primers. Clones were read by immunoSEQ multiplex PCR, and TCRdb kept only the in-frame ones, dropping some. V and J calls and clone size are given by that table; D and trimming were obtained from the DNA. The profile shows approximately 47,000 clones, about 84% of them singletons. Sequencing was done on a sample of peripheral blood. The receptor was derived from a woman in her sixties with acute or convalescent COVID-19. The chain recombines TRBV19 with TRBJ1-5, with TRBD1 matching over 10 bases. CDR3 in DNA: TGTGCCAGTAGTATTCGGACAGGGGGGACCAATCAGCCCCAGCATTTT. Its protein product is CASSIRTGGTNQPQHF. The variable domain in full, completed from reference TRBV19 and TRBJ1-5, reads DGGITQSPKYLFRKEGQNVTLSCEQNLNHDAMYWYRQDPGQGLRLIYYSQIVNDFQKGDIAEGYSVSREKKESFPLTVTSAQKNPTAFYLCASSIRTGGTNQPQHFGDGTRLSIL.